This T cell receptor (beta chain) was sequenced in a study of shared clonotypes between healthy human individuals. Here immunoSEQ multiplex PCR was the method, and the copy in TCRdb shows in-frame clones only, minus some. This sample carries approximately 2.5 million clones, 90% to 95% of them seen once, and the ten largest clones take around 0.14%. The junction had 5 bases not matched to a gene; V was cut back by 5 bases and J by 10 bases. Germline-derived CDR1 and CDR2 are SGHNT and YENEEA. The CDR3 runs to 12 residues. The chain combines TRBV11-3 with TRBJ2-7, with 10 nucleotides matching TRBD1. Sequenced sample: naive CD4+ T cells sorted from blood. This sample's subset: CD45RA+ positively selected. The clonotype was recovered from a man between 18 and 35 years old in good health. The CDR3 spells CASSKQTGGQYF. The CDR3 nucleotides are TGTGCCAGCAGCAAACAGACAGGGGGCCAGTACTTC.